A selection of T cell receptor beta chains follows, all from one sample in a study of control samples from healthy donors and cancer patients. Generated by immunoSEQ multiplex PCR, the TCRdb table keeps only in-frame clones and is missing some. The sample lists about 59,000 clones, 92% seen once, with 1.7% in the top ten. Sequenced input: PBMCs. The receptors originated from a man aged 35 to 55 with colorectal cancer. Each CDR3 is given with its conserved first and last residue. D genes are given only for firm matches. Not every row has a clone size; where given, it reads once, few, many or a size class.

clone_size	v_call	d_call	j_call	cdr3_aa	cdr3_nt
NA	TRBV30	TRBD1	TRBJ2-7	CAAEGTGVTYEQYF	TGTGCCGCAGAAGGGACAGGGGTCACCTACGAGCAGTACTTC
NA	TRBV7-9	NA	TRBJ1-1	CASSFSSDTEAFF	TGTGCCAGCAGCTTTAGTTCGGACACTGAAGCTTTCTTT
NA	TRBV2	NA	TRBJ2-7	CASKNTGTTYEQYF	TGTGCCAGTAAAAATACTGGAACTACCTACGAGCAGTACTTC
NA	TRBV7-8	NA	TRBJ1-1	CASSSRTQNTEAFF	TGTGCCAGCAGCTCCCGTACGCAAAACACTGAAGCTTTCTTT
NA	TRBV18	NA	TRBJ2-3	CATRRGTLTTDTQYF	TGTGCCACCCGACGAGGGACCCTAACCACAGATACGCAGTATTTT
NA	TRBV5-1	NA	TRBJ2-3	CASSLLGVTDTQYF	TGCGCCAGCAGCTTACTAGGCGTAACAGATACGCAGTATTTT
once	TRBV18	NA	TRBJ2-7	CASSSTPSSYEQYF	TGTGCCAGCTCATCGACACCGAGCTCCTACGAGCAGTACTTC
few	TRBV5-1	NA	TRBJ1-6	CASSLDGTSYNSPLHF	TGCGCCAGCAGCTTGGACGGGACTTCCTATAATTCACCCCTCCACTTT
NA	TRBV27	NA	TRBJ1-5	CASSLVGHTHQPQHF	TGTGCCAGCAGTTTAGTGGGACACACTCATCAGCCCCAGCATTTT
NA	TRBV2	TRBD1	TRBJ1-1	CASSRDRLNTEAFF	TGTGCCAGCAGCCGGGACAGGTTGAACACTGAAGCTTTCTTT
NA	TRBV6-6	NA	TRBJ1-5	CASSYRGAQHF	TGTGCCAGCAGTTACAGAGGGGCCCAGCATTTT
NA	TRBV9	TRBD1	TRBJ2-1	CASSVVGQSHNEQFF	TGTGCCAGCAGCGTAGTGGGACAGAGCCACAATGAGCAGTTCTTC
once	TRBV30	NA	TRBJ2-2	CAWSVSPLGTGELFF	TGTGCCTGGAGTGTATCCCCTCTGGGCACCGGGGAGCTGTTTTTT
NA	TRBV2	NA	TRBJ2-7	CASSPQVYEQYF	TGTGCCAGCAGCCCACAGGTCTACGAGCAGTACTTC
NA	TRBV5-1	NA	TRBJ1-2	CASSLGGGGNGYTF	TGCGCCAGCAGCTTGGGTGGAGGGGGGAACGGCTACACCTTC
NA	TRBV5-1	NA	TRBJ1-6	CASSLGQSYSPLHF	TGCGCCAGCAGCTTGGGACAGAGTTATTCACCCCTCCACTTT
NA	TRBV30	NA	TRBJ2-5	CAWSVRGALQTQYF	TGTGCCTGGAGTGTAAGGGGGGCCTTGCAGACCCAGTACTTC
once	TRBV30	TRBD2	TRBJ2-7	CAWRAGAYEQYF	TGTGCCTGGAGGGCGGGGGCCTACGAGCAGTACTTC
NA	TRBV2	TRBD2	TRBJ2-3	CASTVAGGLTDTQYF	TGTGCCAGCACGGTAGCGGGGGGGCTCACAGATACGCAGTATTTT
NA	TRBV7-2	NA	TRBJ2-5	CASSLGTTLETQYF	TGTGCCAGCAGCTTAGGGACGACATTAGAGACCCAGTACTTC
NA	TRBV6-5	NA	TRBJ2-1	CASRGGVIKEQFF	TGTGCCAGCAGAGGGGGGGTGATTAAGGAGCAGTTCTTC
NA	TRBV11-2	NA	TRBJ2-3	CASSPQSGFTDTQYF	TGTGCCAGCAGCCCGCAATCGGGGTTCACAGATACGCAGTATTTT
few	TRBV6-1	NA	TRBJ2-7	CASSDGTPYEQYF	TGTGCCAGCAGTGACGGGACACCTTACGAGCAGTACTTC
NA	TRBV18	NA	TRBJ2-3	CASSPLTTDTQYF	TGTGCCAGCTCACCGCTAACCACAGATACGCAGTATTTT
NA	TRBV7-3	NA	TRBJ1-6	CASSPTQGNSPLHF	TGTGCCAGCAGCCCGACGCAGGGAAATTCACCCCTCCACTTT
NA	TRBV6-5	NA	TRBJ1-2	CASRNTDYGYTF	TGTGCCAGCAGGAACACAGACTATGGCTACACCTTC
NA	TRBV5-5	NA	TRBJ1-2	CASSSQGYNTF	TGTGCCAGCAGCTCCCAGGGATATAACACCTTC
NA	TRBV6-5	NA	TRBJ2-5	CASATPGETQYF	TGTGCCAGCGCGACGCCTGGGGAGACCCAGTACTTC
NA	TRBV19	NA	TRBJ1-1	CASSIIRGGTEAFF	TGTGCCAGTAGTATCATCCGGGGGGGCACTGAAGCTTTCTTT
NA	TRBV5-1	TRBD1	TRBJ1-1	CASSVGQGDTEAFF	TGCGCCAGCAGCGTGGGACAGGGGGACACTGAAGCTTTCTTT
NA	TRBV19	TRBD1	TRBJ1-5	CASSIGGTGVLAQHF	TGTGCCAGTAGTATTGGGGGGACAGGGGTTTTAGCCCAGCATTTT
NA	TRBV5-1	NA	TRBJ2-7	CASSYDYQTYEQYF	TGCGCCAGCAGCTATGACTACCAGACCTACGAGCAGTACTTC